This T cell receptor (beta chain) originates from a study of control samples from healthy donors and cancer patients. Sequenced by immunoSEQ multiplex PCR; TCRdb stores in-frame clones only, minus some. The sample contains roughly 20,000 clones, roughly 80% of which appear only once. The V gene end was trimmed by 0 bases and the J gene end by 0 bases; junction bases not matched to a gene: 13. CDR1 MNHEY and CDR2 SVGEGT come from the germline V gene. The CDR3 totals 20 residues. The receptor's source is an older man with head and neck cancer. Sequencing was performed on PBMCs. V usage is TRBV6-2 or TRBV6-3 and J usage is TRBJ2-3; 9 nucleotides align to TRBD2. The CDR3 reads CASSYSNALAGYWSTDTQYF. The CDR3 bases are TGTGCCAGCAGTTACTCGAATGCTCTAGCGGGGTATTGGAGCACAGATACGCAGTATTTT.